The rows below give T cell receptor beta chains drawn from one sample of a study of naive and memory T cell subsets. Each CDR3 protein is one row after TCRdb ran MiXCR on the 5' RACE reads. The sample lists about 48,000 distinct CDR3 sequences, about 4.8% seen once, with around 0.8% in the top ten. These receptors all stem from a female donor in good health. CDR3s include the opening cysteine and the closing phenylalanine or tryptophan. A D gene is named only where the DNA matches it firmly. Part of the rows lack a size; the others show once, few, many or a class for expanded clones.

d_call clone_size j_call v_call cdr3_aa cdr3_nt
NA few TRBJ1-4 TRBV7-2 CASSPIGLTNSMEKLFF TGTGCCAGCAGCCCCATAGGGCTGACAAACTCTATGGAAAAACTGTTTTTT
NA NA TRBJ1-5 TRBV28 CASRNTGGGSQPQHF TGTGCCAGCAGGAATACGGGGGGCGGAAGTCAGCCCCAGCATTTT
NA few TRBJ2-3 TRBV19 CASSISRGTTDTQYF TGTGCCAGTAGTATCAGTAGGGGAACCACAGATACGCAGTATTTT
NA NA TRBJ2-7 TRBV12-3/TRBV12-4 CASTVYWGAEQYF TGTGCCAGCACTGTTTATTGGGGGGCCGAGCAGTACTTC
NA few TRBJ1-1 TRBV3-1 CASSQGRALNTEAFF TGTGCCAGCAGCCAAGGGCGGGCGCTGAACACTGAAGCTTTCTTT
NA many TRBJ2-5 TRBV7-8 CASSLGLRGKTQYF TGTGCCAGCAGCTTAGGACTCCGAGGGAAGACCCAGTACTTC
TRBD1 many TRBJ1-3 TRBV7-9 CASSLDRRISGNTIYF TGTGCCAGCAGCTTGGACAGGAGAATCTCTGGAAACACCATATATTTT
NA few TRBJ1-6 TRBV4-2 CASSQDGDVISPLHF TGTGCCAGCAGCCAAGATGGGGACGTGATTTCACCCCTCCACTTT
TRBD1 NA TRBJ1-1 TRBV27 CASRRRGPFSEAFF TGTGCCAGCAGGAGAAGGGGGCCGTTTTCTGAAGCTTTCTTT
NA many TRBJ2-7 TRBV30 CAWNGESSYEQYF TGTGCCTGGAACGGGGAGAGCTCCTACGAGCAGTACTTC
TRBD2 few TRBJ2-1 TRBV5-1 CASSSSGTSYNEQFF TGCGCCAGCAGCTCAAGCGGGACCTCCTACAATGAGCAGTTCTTC
NA many TRBJ2-7 TRBV6-2/TRBV6-3 CASSWGSVVYEQYF TGTGCCAGCAGTTGGGGGTCGGTGGTCTACGAGCAGTACTTC
NA many TRBJ2-2 TRBV2 CASSAVGELFF TGTGCCAGCAGCGCGGTTGGGGAGCTGTTTTTT
TRBD2 many TRBJ2-1 TRBV12-3/TRBV12-4 CATKGLAIYNEQFF TGTGCCACCAAGGGACTAGCGATATACAATGAGCAGTTCTTC
TRBD1 many TRBJ1-2 TRBV7-8 CASSAPRAAGGRGGYTF TGTGCCAGCAGCGCCCCCCGGGCAGCAGGGGGGCGGGGTGGCTACACCTTC
NA many TRBJ2-7 TRBV28 CASRTGSAKIYEQYF TGTGCCAGCAGGACCGGTAGCGCGAAGATCTACGAGCAGTACTTC
NA many TRBJ1-2 TRBV6-6 CASSSREGAGDGYTF TGTGCCAGCAGTTCCCGCGAAGGGGCGGGAGACGGCTACACCTTC
TRBD1 NA TRBJ1-1 TRBV25-1 CASSHRQGGTEAFF TGTGCCAGCAGCCACAGACAGGGCGGGACTGAAGCTTTCTTT
NA many TRBJ1-2 TRBV29-1 CSVETGSTYGYTF TGCAGCGTTGAAACAGGGTCTACCTATGGCTACACCTTC
TRBD2 many TRBJ2-1 TRBV28 CASSLWGGSSYNEQFF TGTGCCAGCAGTTTATGGGGCGGGAGCTCCTACAATGAGCAGTTCTTC
TRBD2 many TRBJ2-4 TRBV20-1 CSARGVLAKNIQYF TGCAGTGCTCGGGGGGTGCTAGCCAAAAACATTCAGTACTTC
NA many TRBJ2-5 TRBV7-2 CASNRRGDPQETQYF TGTGCCAGCAACCGAAGGGGGGACCCGCAAGAGACCCAGTACTTC